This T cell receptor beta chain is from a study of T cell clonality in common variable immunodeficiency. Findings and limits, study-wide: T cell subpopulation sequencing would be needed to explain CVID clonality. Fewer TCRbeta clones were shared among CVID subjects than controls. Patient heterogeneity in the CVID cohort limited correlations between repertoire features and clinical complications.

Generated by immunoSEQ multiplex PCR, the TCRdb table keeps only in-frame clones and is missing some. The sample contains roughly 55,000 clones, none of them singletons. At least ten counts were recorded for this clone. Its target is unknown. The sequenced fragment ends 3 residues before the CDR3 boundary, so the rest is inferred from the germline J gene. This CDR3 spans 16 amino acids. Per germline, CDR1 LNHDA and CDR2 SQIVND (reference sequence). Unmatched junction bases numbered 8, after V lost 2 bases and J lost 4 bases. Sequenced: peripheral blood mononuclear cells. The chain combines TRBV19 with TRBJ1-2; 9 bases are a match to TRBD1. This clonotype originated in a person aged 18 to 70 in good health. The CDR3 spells CASSIIPGQGGYGYTF. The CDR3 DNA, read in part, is TGTGCCAGTAGTATAATCCCGGGACAGGGAGGCTATGGC.